What follows are 13 T cell receptor beta chains derived from one specimen sequenced in a study of response to subunit inactivated influenza vaccine (dated by TCRdb to 2016 to 2018). The library was generated by RT-PCR. The instrument given in TCRdb is Illumina HiSeq 2500. The public reads were quality trimmed at Q25 with fastp and then assembled into clones with MiXCR by TCRdb, keeping productive beta chains. Rows with one shared CDR3 protein collapse into an entry with the most common genes and DNA. This sample lists just under 250,000 distinct CDR3 sequences; more than 9% were detected once. The top ten clonotypes cover 7.8% of the sample. Sequencing used non-naive T cells sorted from PBMCs, obtained 14 days before vaccination. The sample's cell subset or site label is to be understood as: memory T cell fraction. These TCRs come from a man aged 50 or older who received an inactivated influenza vaccine. Donor details come from another sample of the same person, matched by shared clones.

This clonotype turned up a few times. This chain uses TRBV6-1 with TRBJ1-1, with D maybe TRBD1 (5 bases). CDR3 size: 16 residues. V dropped 0 bases and J dropped 4 bases, with 15 bases sitting between them. Per germline, CDR1 MNHNS and CDR2 SASEGT. The CDR3 reads CASSEASSSGGTEAFF. The CDR3 nucleotides are TGTGCCAGCAGTGAAGCCTCAAGTTCGGGGGGCACTGAAGCTTTCTTT.

The chain has TRBV12-3 or TRBV12-4 and TRBJ2-5; the D is unclear. This CDR3 comprises 14 residues. Trimming left V 5 bases short and J 5 bases short, with 15 bases between. The CDR3 DNA reads TGTGCCAGCAGTACTGTGCTGGGGTCCGAGACCCAGTACTTC. Its protein is CASSTVLGSETQYF.

This clonotype turned up a few times. This rearrangement joins TRBV12-3 or TRBV12-4 to TRBJ2-1; 10 bases match TRBD2. The CDR3 covers 17 residues. The junction had 14 bases not matched to a gene; V was cut back by 4 bases and J by 8 bases. CDR3 nucleotides: TGTGCCAGCAGTTCCCGTATCCAGCGGGGGGGGAGGTATGAGCAGTTCTTC. The encoded protein is CASSSRIQRGGRYEQFF.

With regard to this clonotype: One end of the junction fails to match germline, which may point to a read error. V is TRBV12-3 or TRBV12-4 and J is TRBJ2-1; 12 bases match TRBD2. This CDR3 region has 19 residues. Here the CDR3 DNA reads TGTGCCTGCAGTTTAGCGGTCTCACTAGCGGGAGGAGTTTACAATGAGCAGTTCTTC. It yields the protein CACSLAVSLAGGVYNEQFF.

The chain links TRBV4-3 to TRBJ1-5; D call uncertain. Trimming shortened V by 6 bases and J by 0 bases, and 12 bases separated the two germline ends. The CDR3 contains 15 residues. Germline CDR1 and CDR2: LGHNA and YSLEER. This CDR3 is CASRRAANSNQPQHF. CDR3 coding DNA: TGCGCCAGCAGACGAGCGGCTAATAGCAATCAGCCCCAGCATTTT.

This clonotype was found a few times. V and J are TRBV5-1 and TRBJ1-6, with 7 bases that match TRBD1. V lost 2 bases, J lost 8 bases, and 7 bases stayed unmatched. CDR3 size: 15 residues. Germline assignment: CDR1 SGHRS and CDR2 YFSETQ. CDR3 DNA: TGCGCCAGCAGCTTACGACAGGGTGTCGATTCACCCCTCCACTTT. Its protein is CASSLRQGVDSPLHF. Looking up the rest from reference TRBV5-1 and TRBJ1-6 gives the full variable domain: KAGVTQTPRYLIKTRGQQVTLSCSPISGHRSVSWYQQTPGQGLQFLFEYFSETQRNKGNFPGRFSGRQFSNSRSEMNVSTLELGDSALYLCASSLRQGVDSPLHFGNGTRLTVT.

V usage is TRBV12-3 or TRBV12-4 and J usage is TRBJ2-7; possibly TRBD2 for D (6 bases). V lost 2 bases and J lost 0, with 11 bases in between. The CDR3 sequence is 15 residues long. The CDR3 protein is CASSLSGDPSYEQYF. Written as DNA, the CDR3 is TGTGCCAGCAGTTTATCGGGGGACCCCTCCTACGAGCAGTACTTC.

This clonotype was observed a few times. CDR3: CASSQTGTVWNEQFF. CDR3 sequence (DNA): TGTGCCAGCAGCCAGACAGGAACCGTATGGAATGAGCAGTTCTTC. The genes are TRBV5-6 and TRBJ2-1; D is possibly TRBD1 (6 bases). The CDR3 is 15 amino acids. Trimming removed 4 bases at V and 7 bases at J, with 18 bases between. Germline CDR1 is SGHDT and CDR2 is YYEEEE.

Turning to this clonotype: With a much larger clone just one base away, this may be a read error. V usage is TRBV6-1 and J usage is TRBJ2-1, with 10 bases lining up with TRBD2. Germline assignment: CDR1 MNHNS and CDR2 SASEGT. This CDR3 comprises 15 residues. The CDR3, as DNA: TGTGCCAGCAGGACGGGACTAGCGACAATCAATGAGCGGTTCTTC. It codes for CASRTGLATINERFF.

Only a few counts were recorded for this clonotype. This chain connects TRBV11-2 to TRBJ2-2, with D perhaps matching TRBD2 (6 bases). CDR3 size: 15 residues. Trimming removed 3 bases at V and 4 bases at J, with 12 bases between. CDR1 SGHAT and CDR2 FQNNGV come from the germline V gene. The chain's CDR3 is CASSFTGLITGELFF. In DNA, the CDR3 is TGTGCCAGCAGCTTCACGGGACTCATCACCGGGGAGCTGTTTTTT.

With regard to this clonotype: Being one base from a much bigger clone, this may be a read error. This chain uses TRBV4-1 with TRBJ2-7, with 11 bases aligning to TRBD2. The CDR3 runs 17 residues. V trimming: 2 bases; J trimming: 4 bases; junction bases outside the gene matches: 10. Germline CDR1 reads MGHRA; CDR2 reads YSYEKL. CDR3 sequence: CASSQNSGGAFLYEQYF. CDR3 nucleotides: TGCGCCAGCAGCCAAAATAGCGGGGGGGCCTTTTTATACGAGCAGTACTTC.

V and J are TRBV2 and TRBJ1-4; TRBD1 matches at 7 bases. This CDR3 contains 15 residues. Germline V lookup: CDR1 SNHLY, CDR2 FYNNEI. V gave up 1 base and J gave up 10 bases; unmatched junction bases: 9. CDR3 bases: TGTGCCAGCAGTGAAGTGCAGGGGGGGGGAGGAAAACTGTTTTTT. Its translation is CASSEVQGGGGKLFF.

The rearrangement links TRBV5-6 to TRBJ2-5; 9 bases are a match to TRBD1. CDR3 size: 13 residues. V shed 3 bases, J shed 5 bases, and the junction held 2 bases outside the gene matches. Germline CDR1 reads SGHDT; CDR2 reads YYEEEE. CDR3 amino acids: CASSWDRAETQYF. CDR3 DNA: TGTGCCAGCAGCTGGGACAGGGCTGAGACCCAGTACTTC.